The 10 T cell receptor beta chains in this list originate from one sample, sequenced in a study of graft-versus-host responses after intestinal transplantation. The protocol was immunoSEQ multiplex PCR, while the TCRdb copy is restricted to in-frame clones and leaves out a portion. This table has 110,000 to 150,000 clones, 80% to 95% appearing once. Their antigens remain unidentified. The source material was unstimulated CD4+ T cells sorted from spleen or lymph node cells, sampled before intestinal transplant. All receptors come from a human donor who received an intestinal transplant.

V gene TRBV4-2 combines with J gene TRBJ2-2, with a weak D call TRBD1 (5 bases). This CDR3 region has 17 residues. Deletions cut 0 bases from V and 4 bases from J, with 15 bases between. Germline assignment: CDR1 LGHNA and CDR2 YNFKEQ. For the CDR3, the DNA is TGTGCCAGCAGCCAAGAGCCGAGGCAGGGTATCACCGGGGAGCTGTTTTTT. It codes for CASSQEPRQGITGELFF.

This rearrangement joins TRBV5-1 to TRBJ2-7, with 7 bases aligning to TRBD1. Germline V CDR1 and CDR2: SGHRS, YFSETQ. This CDR3 region has 11 residues. The trim removed 3 bases at V and 12 bases at J, leaving 6 bases unmatched. CDR3 region: CASSSDRVRYF. CDR3 bases: TGCGCCAGCAGCTCAGACAGGGTTCGGTACTTC. Complete variable domain (other parts from reference TRBV5-1 and TRBJ2-7): KAGVTQTPRYLIKTRGQQVTLSCSPISGHRSVSWYQQTPGQGLQFLFEYFSETQRNKGNFPGRFSGRQFSNSRSEMNVSTLELGDSALYLCASSSDRVRYFGPGTRLTVT.

The rearrangement links TRBV18 to TRBJ2-1, with a weak D call TRBD2 (5 bases). This CDR3 is 14 amino acids long. V lost 6 bases and J lost 0, with 9 bases in between. Germline V lookup: CDR1 KGHSH, CDR2 LQKENI. DNA of the CDR3: TGTGCCAGCTCGAGCGGAAGCTCCTACAATGAGCAGTTCTTC. Translated: CASSSGSSYNEQFF.

The rearrangement links TRBV2 to TRBJ1-2; maybe TRBD1 (5 bases). CDR1 and CDR2 from the germline V gene are SNHLY and FYNNEI. V gave up 6 bases and J gave up 9 bases, with 23 bases separating them. The CDR3 has 15 residues. DNA for the CDR3: TGTGCCAGCAGCGCCGCGGGACTCCTCGACCTAAGCTACACCTTC. This sequence encodes CASSAAGLLDLSYTF.

V usage is TRBV7-2 and J usage is TRBJ2-3; the match to TRBD2 covers 8 bases. V lost 1 base, J lost 3 bases, and 0 bases stayed unmatched. The CDR3 totals 14 residues. The germline CDR1 and CDR2 sequences are SGHTA and FQGNSA. CDR3: CASSLGLATDTQYF. The DNA for the CDR3 is TGTGCCAGCAGCTTAGGACTAGCGACAGATACGCAGTATTTT.

The CDR3 DNA reads TGTGCCAGCAGTTTAGAGGGCTACACCTTC. Its protein product is CASSLEGYTF. This rearrangement joins TRBV28 to TRBJ1-2; D gene uncertain. CDR1 is MDHEN, CDR2 SYDVKM, per germline. Between the trimmed V and J ends, which lost 2 bases and 8 bases, there was a span of 3 bases. The CDR3 extends over 10 amino acids.

The genes are TRBV25-1 and TRBJ1-5; D unresolved. The germline V and J ends were trimmed by 0 bases and 5 bases, with 8 bases remaining between them. CDR1 MGHDK and CDR2 SYGVNS come from the germline V gene. The CDR3 is 14 amino acids. The CDR3, as DNA: TGTGCCAGCAGTGAATACGGCAGCTATCAGCCCCAGCATTTT. It codes for CASSEYGSYQPQHF. Complete variable domain (other parts from reference TRBV25-1 and TRBJ1-5): EADIYQTPRYLVIGTGKKITLECSQTMGHDKMYWYQQDPGMELHLIHYSYGVNSTEKGDLSSESTVSRIRTEHFPLTLESARPSHTSQYLCASSEYGSYQPQHFGDGTRLSIL.

This sequence joins TRBV6-1 and TRBJ1-1; D gene unclear. Germline V gene lookup returns CDR1 MNHNS and CDR2 SASEGT. V was cut by 6 bases and J by 0 bases, with 11 bases left in between. This CDR3 region has 14 residues. The CDR3 region has the DNA TGTGCCAGCAGGGCGGGCCACATGAACACTGAAGCTTTCTTT. Translated: CASRAGHMNTEAFF.

The genes are TRBV2 and TRBJ2-5; D ambiguous. The end of the DNA fits TRBJ2-7 better, so the J call may be wrong. This CDR3 spans 14 amino acids. The germline CDR1 and CDR2 sequences are SNHLY and FYNNEI. CDR3 sequence: CASTPRVLIYEQYF. The CDR3 DNA reads TGTGCCAGCACGCCCCGGGTCTTAATTTACGAGCAGTACTTC.

This rearrangement joins TRBV5-1 to TRBJ2-3; D not resolved. V was clipped by 1 base and J by 5 bases, with 8 bases between them. Germline-derived CDR1 and CDR2 are SGHRS and YFSETQ. The CDR3 totals 13 residues. CDR3 region: CASSLYLGDTQYF. The CDR3 nucleotides read TGCGCCAGCAGCTTGTATCTAGGAGATACGCAGTATTTT.